These 17 T cell receptor beta chains originate from one sample sequenced in a study of molecular identifiers for immune sequencing clone quantification. TCRdb fed the PCR reads into MiXCR, producing one record per CDR3 protein. The sample records hundreds of thousands of distinct CDR3 sequences, about 22% being singletons. The source material was naive CD8+ T cells from blood, with Jurkat cell RNA spiked in. The subset was: FACS-sorted CD8+CD4-CCR7+CD45RA+ naive T cells. These receptors were obtained from a human donor in good health. Some libraries in this study had Jurkat cell RNA spiked in.

Notes on this clonotype: This could be a read error, since a much larger clone is one nucleotide away. The chain has TRBV7-2 and TRBJ1-5; D is ambiguous. Germline CDR1 reads SGHTA; CDR2 reads FQGNSA. There are 14 residues in the CDR3. The CDR3 nucleotides read TGTCCCAGCAGCCCCGGTTATAGCAATCAGCCCCAGCATTTT. This sequence encodes CPSSPGYSNQPQHF.

This clonotype was seen at least ten times. The chain joins TRBV13 to TRBJ2-5; D is unresolved. Germline CDR1 PRHDT, CDR2 FYEKMQ (reference sequence). V was trimmed by 0 bases and J by 6 bases, leaving 5 bases between them. This CDR3 contains 12 residues. CDR3 sequence: CASSLGLQTQYF. The CDR3, as DNA: TGTGCCAGCAGCTTAGGTCTCCAGACCCAGTACTTC.

This clonotype occurred many times. J is TRBJ1-1 and V is TRBV10-2; 9 positions match TRBD1. Germline V gene lookup returns CDR1 WSHSY and CDR2 SAAADI. The CDR3 consists of 12 residues. V was pared by 7 bases and J by 5 bases, with 2 bases of the junction left unmatched. The CDR3 sequence is CASTGQGTEAFF. The CDR3 DNA is TGCGCCAGCACTGGACAGGGGACTGAAGCTTTCTTT.

This clonotype has more than one count but fewer than ten. The V gene is TRBV11-2, the J gene TRBJ2-1; TRBD1 aligns across 9 bases. This CDR3 is built from 14 residues. The ends lost 3 bases at V and 8 bases at J; junction bases unmatched: 5. From germline, CDR1 is SGHAT and CDR2 FQNNGV. The CDR3 loop reads CASSFGTGIYEQFF. The CDR3 DNA reads TGTGCCAGCAGCTTCGGGACAGGGATCTATGAGCAGTTCTTC. Combining the CDR3 with reference TRBV11-2 and TRBJ2-1 gives the whole variable domain EAGVAQSPRYKIIEKRQSVAFWCNPISGHATLYWYQQILGQGPKLLIQFQNNGVVDDSQLPKDRFSAERLKGVDSTLKIQPAKLEDSAVYLCASSFGTGIYEQFFGPGTRLTVL.

In its sample, this clonotype was seen a few times. The chain uses TRBV2 and TRBJ2-1; weak D call: TRBD2 (5 bases). This CDR3 is 11 amino acids long. Germline CDR1 is SNHLY and CDR2 is FYNNEI. The V gene lost 3 bases and the J gene lost 10 bases, with 7 bases spanning the gap. The CDR3 DNA is TGTGCCAGCAGTGATGAGCGGGAGCAGTTCTTC. Translation gives CASSDEREQFF. The full variable domain, rest sourced from reference TRBV2 and TRBJ2-1, is EPEVTQTPSHQVTQMGQEVILRCVPISNHLYFYWYRQILGQKVEFLVSFYNNEISEKSEIFDDQFSVERPDGSNFTLKIRSTKLEDSAMYFCASSDEREQFFGPGTRLTVL.

The chain links TRBV5-4 to TRBJ2-5, with 8 bases that match TRBD2. CDR3 length: 15 residues. J lost 2 bases, V lost 4 bases, and 7 bases had no gene match. Looked up from germline, CDR1 is SGHNT and CDR2 is YYREEE (reference sequence). CDR3 sequence reads: CASSPIAGKQETQYF. The CDR3 DNA reads TGTGCCAGCAGCCCGATAGCGGGGAAGCAAGAGACCCAGTACTTC.

The chain recombines TRBV6-2 or TRBV6-3 with TRBJ2-2; D possibly corresponds to TRBD1 (5 bases). This CDR3 is built from 17 residues. Germline CDR1 reads MNHEY; CDR2 reads SVGEGT. V shed 5 bases and J shed 0 bases, with 16 bases lying between them. Here the CDR3 reads CASSARPRTTNTGELFF. Here the CDR3 DNA reads TGTGCCAGCAGTGCCCGTCCTCGGACAACGAACACCGGGGAGCTGTTTTTT.

In its sample, this clonotype was seen many times. The rearrangement links TRBV7-9 to TRBJ2-7; 9 bases are shared with TRBD1. V lost 5 bases and J lost 0; bases outside the gene matches: 5. The CDR3 spans 15 residues. Germline assignment: CDR1 SEHNR and CDR2 FQNEAQ (reference sequence). This chain's CDR3 is CASSPGTGFSYEQYF. CDR3 bases: TGTGCCAGCAGCCCTGGGACAGGGTTCTCCTACGAGCAGTACTTC.

This clonotype was detected many times. J is TRBJ2-7 and V is TRBV7-2; 9 bases are a match to TRBD1. The V segment lost 5 bases and the J segment 3 bases; nucleotides outside the gene matches: 5. The CDR3 has 14 amino acids. Germline CDR1 reads SGHTA; CDR2 reads FQGNSA. The CDR3 region has the DNA TGTGCCAGCAGCCGCCGGGACAGGGACTACGAGCAGTACTTC. Its protein is CASSRRDRDYEQYF. The full variable domain, with the rest looked up from reference TRBV7-2 and TRBJ2-7, is GAGVSQSPSNKVTEKGKDVELRCDPISGHTALYWYRQSLGQGLEFLIYFQGNSAPDKSGLPSDRFSAERTGGSVSTLTIQRTQQEDSAVYLCASSRRDRDYEQYFGPGTRLTVT.

Regarding this clonotype: Being one base from a much bigger clone, this may be a read error. The genes are TRBV4-1 and TRBJ2-1; TRBD1 agrees at 8 bases. The CDR3 spans 14 residues. Per germline, CDR1 MGHRA and CDR2 YSYEKL. CDR3 sequence reads: CASGQGTGGIEQFF. Written as DNA, the CDR3 is TGCGCCAGCGGCCAAGGAACAGGGGGGATTGAGCAGTTCTTC.

This clonotype was seen at least ten times. This chain links TRBV20-1 with TRBJ2-7, with TRBD2 matching over 12 bases. The germline CDR1 and CDR2 sequences are DFQATT and SNEGSKA (reference sequence). The CDR3 length is 17 residues. Trimming at V came to 0 bases and at J to 3 bases, leaving 9 bases not matched to a gene. Here the CDR3 reads CSARDPQRTSGIYEQYF. In DNA, the CDR3 is TGCAGTGCTAGAGATCCTCAGCGGACTAGCGGGATCTACGAGCAGTACTTC.

This clonotype was picked up many times. The chain recombines TRBV20-1 with TRBJ2-3; D is possibly TRBD2 (6 bases). Germline loops: CDR1 DFQATT, CDR2 SNEGSKA (reference sequence). This CDR3 spans 16 amino acids. The V end lost 0 bases, the J end lost 6 bases, and 19 bases lay between the germline ends. The CDR3 DNA is TGCAGTGCTAGAGATTTGGGGACTCCCGTGTGGGATACGCAGTATTTT. Its translation is CSARDLGTPVWDTQYF.

This clonotype was observed at least ten times. The chain employs TRBV7-2 and TRBJ2-1; maybe TRBD1 (6 bases). The ends were cut back, 0 bases at V and 8 bases at J, with 8 bases in the middle. The CDR3 has 13 residues. Germline lookup yields CDR1 SGHTA and CDR2 FQGNSA. CDR3 protein: CASSLAPGDEQFF. For the CDR3, the DNA is TGTGCCAGCAGCTTAGCCCCAGGGGATGAGCAGTTCTTC.

This clonotype occurred a few times. V is TRBV13 and J is TRBJ1-4; tentative D call: TRBD1 (5 bases). Between the trimmed V and J ends, which lost 7 bases and 5 bases, there was a span of 11 bases. Looked up from germline, CDR1 is PRHDT and CDR2 is FYEKMQ (reference sequence). The CDR3 is 13 amino acids. This CDR3 is CASKISGNEKLFF. Here the CDR3 DNA reads TGTGCCAGCAAGATTTCAGGGAATGAAAAACTGTTTTTT.

This clonotype was counted a few times. The chain has TRBV5-6 and TRBJ1-6; 8 nucleotides match TRBD1. Germline loops: CDR1 SGHDT, CDR2 YYEEEE. V lost 4 bases and J lost 9; bases outside the gene matches: 6. CDR3 length equals 14 residues. CDR3 DNA: TGTGCCAGCAGCCATTGGACAGGGCTTTCACCCCTCCACTTT. It translates to CASSHWTGLSPLHF.

A remark on this clonotype: A read error may produce the germline difference seen at one junction end. The CDR3 loop is CASSSPSGGSGQATQYF. In DNA form, the CDR3 reads TGTGCCAGCAGCTCGCCTAGCGGGGGGTCAGGCCAAGCGACCCAGTACTTC. V and J are TRBV13 and TRBJ2-5; TRBD2 matches 11 bases. Germline V gene sequence: CDR1 PRHDT, CDR2 FYEKMQ (reference sequence). The CDR3 covers 17 residues.

The table lists this clonotype with a few counts. V is TRBV27 and J is TRBJ2-3, with D unclear. This CDR3 contains 16 residues. From germline, CDR1 is MNHEY and CDR2 SMNVEV (reference sequence). V was shortened by 3 bases and J by 2 bases, with 15 bases between the two germline ends. The CDR3, as DNA: TGTGCCAGCAGTTTGGCCCTTGGACCCTCCACAGATACGCAGTATTTT. It translates to CASSLALGPSTDTQYF.